These 2 T cell receptor beta chains originate from one sample sequenced in a study of graft-versus-host responses after intestinal transplantation. These receptors' antigens are unknown. The table came from immunoSEQ multiplex PCR; TCRdb's copy has only in-frame clones and leaves some out. The repertoire consists of 84,000 or so clones, with over 85% occurring once and the leading ten covering around 1.1%. Sequenced here: unstimulated CD8+ T cells sorted from spleen or lymph node cells, sampled before transplant. All receptors come from a human donor who was the organ donor for an intestinal transplant.

The J gene is TRBJ2-7, the V gene TRBV30, with D unresolved. Germline CDR1 and CDR2: GTSNPN and SVGIG (reference sequence). Trimming shortened V by 2 bases and J by 2 bases, and 4 bases separated the two germline ends. The CDR3 length is 11 residues. CDR3 nucleotide sequence: TGTGCCTGGAGTACGGCCTACGAGCAGTACTTC. Translated, it gives CAWSTAYEQYF. The full variable domain, its missing parts supplied by reference TRBV30 and TRBJ2-7, is SQTIHQWPATLVQPVGSPLSLECTVEGTSNPNLYWYRQAAGRGLQLLFYSVGIGQISSEVPQNLSASRPQDRQFILSSKKLLLSDSGFYLCAWSTAYEQYFGPGTRLTVT.

The chain combines TRBV10-3 with TRBJ2-2, with 7 bases that match TRBD1. The germline V gene encodes CDR1 ENHRY and CDR2 SYGVKD. J was trimmed by 2 bases and V by 10 bases; bases with no gene match: 10. The CDR3 is 15 amino acids. CDR3: CASQTGDTNTGELFF. The CDR3, as DNA: TGTGCCAGCCAAACAGGGGACACCAACACCGGGGAGCTGTTTTTT.